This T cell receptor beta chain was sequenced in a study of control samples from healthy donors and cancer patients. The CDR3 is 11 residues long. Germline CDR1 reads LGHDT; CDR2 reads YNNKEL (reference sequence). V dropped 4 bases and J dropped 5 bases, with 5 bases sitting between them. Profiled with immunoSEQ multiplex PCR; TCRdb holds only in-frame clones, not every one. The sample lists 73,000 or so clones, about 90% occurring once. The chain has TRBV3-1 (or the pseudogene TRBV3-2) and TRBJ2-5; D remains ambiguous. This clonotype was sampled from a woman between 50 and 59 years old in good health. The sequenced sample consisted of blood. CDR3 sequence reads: CASSPDETQYF. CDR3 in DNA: TGTGCCAGCAGCCCCGATGAGACCCAGTACTTC.